The clone carrying this TCR beta chain has only one observation. This sample was included in a study of blood T cell repertoires in COVID-19. Some clones are missing from TCRdb's copy, which holds only in-frame ones; the method was immunoSEQ multiplex PCR. The top ten clones hold 3% to 4.5% of a sample with about 240,000 clones, around four fifths of them seen once. Germline CDR1 and CDR2: SNHLY and FYNNEI. Trimming left V 5 bases short and J 4 bases short, with 27 bases between. This CDR3 has 19 residues. The specimen sequenced was PBMCs or T cells enriched from blood (not recorded which). The sequence was collected from a woman aged 40 to 50 who had been exposed to COVID-19. The chain is built from TRBV2 and TRBJ1-5; the D gene is possibly TRBD1 (6 bases). The CDR3 sequence: CASSLKARGELRGNQPQHF. CDR3 in DNA: TGTGCCAGCAGTCTTAAGGCCCGGGGCGAATTAAGGGGGAATCAGCCCCAGCATTTT.